This record covers a single T cell receptor beta chain. The clone's antigen remains unknown. Base qualities were left out, and no much larger clone turns up one base away. V is shortened by 3 bases, J by 15 bases, and the region joining them spans 21 bases. Its CDR3 holds 14 amino acids, cysteine through phenylalanine. The DNA shown is the 42-base CDR3, in frame from base 1. The germline V gene encodes CDR1 KGHSH and CDR2 LQKENI. Library preparation used the immunoSEQ multiplex PCR assay. For the multiplex PCR, a mixture combining 60 forward primers for TCR Vbeta segments and 13 reverse primers for TCR Jbeta segments was used. The CDR3 region of rearranged TCR beta genes was amplified from genomic DNA with a multiplex PCR assay. The amplified TCR beta libraries were sequenced on the Illumina HiSeq System as 87-base-pair reads. Turning to the authors' computational methods: In a later analysis, around 80 million unique TCR beta chains were counted across the 500 to 700 repertoires, and some 10 million of these chains were shared by at least two donors. Raw reads were error-corrected and collapsed into unique sequences by a nearest-neighbor algorithm in which closely related sequences were merged to remove PCR and sequencing errors. V, D and J gene segments were assigned by aligning CDR3 sequences to IMGT reference sequences. For a sequence to be retained, a match of at least six nucleotides to both a V gene segment and a J gene segment was required. Rearrangements were called productive when the CDR3 lacked stop codons and stayed in frame with V and J; all others were non-productive. CDR3 was defined according to IMGT convention as the region running from the second conserved V-encoded cysteine to the conserved J-encoded phenylalanine. The earlier analysis of 500 to 600 of the donors excluded sequences that lacked an unambiguous match to a single V gene segment. An earlier analysis of fewer than 750 of the donors classified V segments as functional when productive rearrangements were above 56.7% and as segregating when the standard deviation between donors was above 5%. A statistical classification framework was built to diagnose cytomegalovirus status from the catalog of TCR beta chain sequences. In a later analysis, TCR nucleotide sequences were compared against IMGT/GENE-DB human TR gene sequences so that V and J genes could be assigned. Using the TCRdist pipeline, a later analysis assigned CDR3 sequences along with most-parsimonious VDJ recombination scenarios. In a later analysis, every TCR beta chain was defined by the combination of its CDR3 amino acid sequence and its V-gene family, and reads without a unique V-gene family were dropped. As a way to deal with suspected cross-contamination and a sequencing artifact, a later analysis dropped 450 to 600 nucleotide sequences that were highly shared and had low generation probability. For each public chain, a later analysis derived a clonal expansion index from normalized ranks of inferred template counts within each repertoire. A later analysis computed generation probabilities with a VDJ recombination model fitted to out-of-frame rearrangements, and checked the results against IGoR. In a later analysis, TCR-TCR, TCR-HLA and TCR-CMV co-occurrence was scored with hypergeometric tests, and a repertoire-size bias correction was applied to TCR pairs. In a later analysis, false discovery rates were estimated by permuting HLA or CMV assignments 20 times. In a later analysis, co-occurring TCRs were grouped with DBSCAN, and TCRdist sequence similarity was added when clustering was performed within HLA-allele-positive subsets. Repertoires with fewer than 30,000 or more than 120,000 public chains, plus five repertoires with anomalous nucleotide sharing, were excluded from co-occurrence clustering. TCRdb re-hosts the immuneACCESS table, in-frame sequences only. Its copies lack some clones; in the studies checked, an unresolved V gene accounts for under half of them, and the cause for the rest is not known. The D gene and trimming were derived from the DNA, and the V and J assignments and clone size from that table. Counted in this sample were about 100,000 clones; 79% of them appeared once. The ten most abundant clones make up roughly 4% of the sample.

The sample belongs to a study of cytomegalovirus exposure and HLA in healthy donors (dated by TCRdb to the late 2010s). With regard to the full study: An earlier analysis of some 600 of the donors reported approximately 300 Gb of sequence data and 95 million to 130 million unique TCR beta sequences obtained from around 190 million T cells. To study patterns of TCR occurrence, a later analysis re-analyzed previously published TCR beta repertoires from under 750 donors and added high-resolution HLA genotyping. Alongside the repertoire data, information on donor age, sex, ethnicity and CMV serostatus was compiled. The study used immunosequencing to profile the T cell repertoires of approximately 640 subjects and linked those repertoires to cytomegalovirus serostatus. In a later genetic analysis, genome-wide SNP genotypes for about 55% of the roughly 700 donors were used, and that subset was treated as a discovery cohort. All discovery cohort repertoires had been generated on a single sequencing platform. Of the 300 to 450 genotyped donors, 65% to 90% fell in the genetic ancestry cluster associated with self-reported Caucasian donors. Rather than drawing on any new phenotypic data, the later analysis identified candidate immune exposures from TCR beta sequences and the way those sequences occurred across donors. Class I and class II HLA loci were covered by the typing at four-digit resolution. In addition to the first cohort of approximately 650 subjects, a separate validation cohort of 130 or so different subjects was used. High-throughput TCR immunosequencing, statistical association of individual TCRs with disease status, and machine learning were combined to predict cytomegalovirus infection status. A few DR-DQ haplotypes were treated as single units for association and clustering because of strong linkage in the cohort. The number of typed donors differed by locus: about 620-640 for A, B, C, DRB1 and DQB1; approximately 520 for DQA1; approximately 600 for DPA1; and roughly 470 for DPB1. The study aimed to test whether cataloging public T cell receptors could reveal signatures of past pathogen exposure. Across around 400 genotyped donors of the cohort, an average of roughly 200,000 unique TCR beta nucleotide sequences per donor were sequenced, and around 20% of those sequences were non-productive. In an earlier analysis of 587 of the donors, high-throughput TCR beta sequencing was used to judge whether each TCR beta V gene segment behaved as functional or pseudogenic. An early release that covered about 600 HLA-typed donors contained 250 to 350 gigabases of sequencing data and 75 million to 100 million unique TCR sequences. Results and caveats for the whole study, not just this receptor: In a later analysis, the rate of TCR association differed among HLA loci, with DRB1 alleles having the most associated TCRs and HLA-C alleles having the fewest. According to a later analysis, parvovirus B19, influenza, CMV and Epstein-Barr virus appeared linked to several top co-occurrence clusters. Because HLA typing was missing for some donors at each locus, association tests included only the typed subset. An earlier analysis of some 560 of the donors showed that most TCR beta V segments appeared in productive rearrangements either about 87% or about 30% of the time, which broadly matched IMGT annotations. Because the 87-base-pair reads could not distinguish some IMGT-functional V segments, including TRBV6-2 and TRBV6-3, those segments were excluded. In a later genetic analysis, a missense DCLRE1C variant was associated with V-gene and J-gene trimming of TCR beta chains, and the association was replicated in an independent cohort. Compared with equally common non-associated chains, HLA-associated TCR beta chains in a later analysis were more clonally expanded and had lower generation probabilities. According to the authors, the approach could potentially be generalized to other disease states and immunological phenotypes. Most TCR sequences were seen in very few donors, while some public TCRs were found in many individuals. The study listed 150 to 200 TCR beta chains as associated with cytomegalovirus. A further reported finding was that TCR beta sequences accurately predicted the HLA-A and HLA-B alleles for most subjects in the first cohort. The sequencing pipeline was judged likely to have produced a cluster of highly shared sequence variants as a technical artifact. Strong co-occurrence of HLA alleles, especially DR and DQ, made assigning TCR associations to individual alleles difficult. The cohort was sequenced for TCR beta chains only, and without alpha or paired-chain data the features that could be detected were limited. The only immune exposure information available for the cohort was CMV serostatus. According to a later genetic analysis, donors in an Asian-associated ancestry cluster had fewer N-insertions in productive TCRs than the approximately 690-donor mean. Sequencing depth was assumed to be roughly uniform across donors in the presence/absence analyses, though that assumption may not hold. In vitro tests confirmed that a few of the cytomegalovirus-associated TCR beta chains recognize cytomegalovirus antigens. The earlier analysis of 587 of the donors excluded seventeen rarely observed V segments, including chromosome 9 orphons, because counts were too low. Cytomegalovirus status was reported to be diagnosed by the classifier with high specificity and sensitivity in both the original and validation cohorts. A later analysis associated 15,000 to 20,000 TCR beta sequences with specific HLA alleles at a false discovery rate of 0.05. Most CMV-associated TCR beta chains appeared to be HLA-restricted in a later analysis, and the HLA associations seemed to be driven largely by CMV exposure. Linkage disequilibrium might explain the correlated functional status among segregating V segments, but an unknown experimental factor could not be excluded.

The cohort was made up of approximately 700 healthy bone marrow donors. Cohort members were all nominally healthy when sampled, although unrecorded immune exposures were likely present. The donor tested CMV seropositive and was one of the 289 seropositive cohort members. Every donor gave a peripheral blood sample, and the peripheral blood mononuclear cells from that sample were used for TCR beta sequencing. The Qiagen DNeasy Blood Extraction Kit was used to extract genomic DNA from the blood cell samples. This sequence uses TRBV18 and TRBJ2-4, with the D gene uncertain. The sequenced sample consisted of PBMCs. This TCR derives from a female donor in good health and CMV-seropositive. The sequenced DNA: TGTGCCAGCTCACCGTTGCGGCAGATAGAAAATATGTACTTC. The encoded protein is CASSPLRQIENMYF.